This passage covers 15 T cell receptor beta chains from one sample sequenced in a study of OX40 agonist ivuxolimab in advanced cancers. The method was immunoSEQ multiplex PCR; TCRdb's version includes in-frame clones alone and lacks a portion of them. This sample has tens of thousands of clones; around 90% occur once, and the top ten carry 9.4%. This specimen consisted of CD4+ or CD8+ T cells sorted from blood, obtained in a trial of the OX40 agonist ivuxolimab. The receptor set was obtained from an adult with an advanced solid tumor such as melanoma, head and neck, liver or kidney cancer.

The rearrangement uses TRBV7-9 and TRBJ1-4, with TRBD1 matching 9 bases. J was trimmed by 8 bases and V by 6 bases; bases with no gene match: 19. The CDR3 is 18 residues long. The germline V gene has CDR1 SEHNR and CDR2 FQNEAQ (reference sequence). The CDR3 coding sequence is TGTGCCAGCAGTCAACCCCGGGACAGGGACTCTTTCTGGGAAAAACTGTTTTTT. The encoded protein is CASSQPRDRDSFWEKLFF.

The chain has TRBV2 and TRBJ2-2; the D gene is possibly TRBD1 (6 bases). Germline loops: CDR1 SNHLY, CDR2 FYNNEI. The CDR3 extends over 15 amino acids. Between the trimmed V and J ends, which lost 4 bases and 3 bases, there was a span of 12 bases. Here the CDR3 DNA reads TGTGCCAGCAGTGTAACAGGGCGTCACACCGGGGAGCTGTTTTTT. Its protein product is CASSVTGRHTGELFF.

The rearrangement uses TRBV27 and TRBJ2-7; no firm D call. The germline V and J ends were trimmed by 2 bases and 0 bases, with 11 bases remaining between them. The CDR3 sequence is 15 residues long. Germline CDR1 and CDR2: MNHEY and SMNVEV (reference sequence). CDR3 region: CASSLGPTSSYEQYF. In DNA, the CDR3 is TGTGCCAGCAGTTTAGGGCCTACGAGCTCCTACGAGCAGTACTTC.

The count of this clone is one. The rearrangement links TRBV6-4 to TRBJ2-1; 8 bases agree with TRBD2. The trim removed 4 bases at V and 6 bases at J, leaving 5 bases unmatched. The CDR3 has 14 amino acids. CDR1 MRHNA and CDR2 SNTAGT come from the germline V gene. This chain's CDR3 is CASSAGTSANEQFF. In DNA form, the CDR3 reads TGTGCCAGCAGTGCCGGGACTAGTGCCAATGAGCAGTTCTTC.

Here the CDR3 DNA reads TGTGCCTGGAGTGCAATGCACAATGAGCAGTTCTTC. Translating gives CAWSAMHNEQFF. This chain uses TRBV30 with TRBJ2-1; D ambiguous. Trimming took off 1 base at V and 5 bases at J, with 6 bases between the two ends. This CDR3 spans 12 amino acids. Per germline, CDR1 GTSNPN and CDR2 SVGIG (reference sequence). Variable domain in full (rest from reference TRBV30 and TRBJ2-1): SQTIHQWPATLVQPVGSPLSLECTVEGTSNPNLYWYRQAAGRGLQLLFYSVGIGQISSEVPQNLSASRPQDRQFILSSKKLLLSDSGFYLCAWSAMHNEQFFGPGTRLTVL.

This chain uses TRBV27 with TRBJ2-1, with D perhaps matching TRBD1 (6 bases). Trimming stripped 2 bases from V and 6 bases from J, with 11 bases between. CDR1 and CDR2 from the germline V gene are MNHEY and SMNVEV (reference sequence). The CDR3 has 14 residues. CDR3 nucleotide sequence: TGTGCCAGCAGTTTAGTCACAGGGATCAATGAGCAGTTCTTC. Translation: CASSLVTGINEQFF.

The V call is TRBV6-5, the J call TRBJ2-7; D unresolved. This CDR3 has 13 residues. Germline lookup yields CDR1 MNHEY and CDR2 SVGAGI. V lost 2 bases and J 0 bases, leaving 5 bases between the germline ends. CDR3 in amino acids: CASSYAPSYEQYF. DNA for the CDR3: TGTGCCAGCAGTTACGCGCCCTCCTACGAGCAGTACTTC.

V gene TRBV5-4 combines with J gene TRBJ1-1; D not resolved. V was pared by 5 bases and J by 5 bases, with 13 bases between. This CDR3 has 13 amino acids. CDR1 SGHNT and CDR2 YYREEE come from the germline V gene (reference sequence). As DNA, the CDR3 is TGTGCCAGCAGAAATGGAGGGCTTACTGAAGCTTTCTTT. This translates into CASRNGGLTEAFF.

V gene TRBV19 combines with J gene TRBJ2-7; TRBD1 is a possible D gene (5 bases). The CDR3 loop spans 14 amino acids. Looked up from germline, CDR1 is LNHDA and CDR2 is SQIVND (reference sequence). V lost 2 bases and J lost 0, with 8 bases in between. CDR3 DNA: TGTGCCAGTAGTATAACAGGAACCTCCTACGAGCAGTACTTC. Translation gives CASSITGTSYEQYF. Complete variable domain (other parts from reference TRBV19 and TRBJ2-7): DGGITQSPKYLFRKEGQNVTLSCEQNLNHDAMYWYRQDPGQGLRLIYYSQIVNDFQKGDIAEGYSVSREKKESFPLTVTSAQKNPTAFYLCASSITGTSYEQYFGPGTRLTVT.

This chain connects TRBV4-3 to TRBJ2-1, with a tentative D call TRBD1 (6 bases). Germline CDR1 is LGHNA and CDR2 is YSLEER. This CDR3 region has 14 residues. V was clipped by 1 base and J by 8 bases, with 12 bases between them. CDR3 in DNA: TGCGCCAGCAGCCAAGTTGGCAGGGGCGATGAGCAGTTCTTC. It encodes CASSQVGRGDEQFF.

V and J are TRBV27 and TRBJ2-2, with D possibly called TRBD1 or TRBD2 (6 bases each). The V end lost 2 bases, the J end lost 4 bases, and 11 bases lay between the germline ends. Germline CDR1 reads MNHEY; CDR2 reads SMNVEV (reference sequence). The CDR3 sequence is 15 residues long. In nucleotides, the CDR3 is TGTGCCAGCAGTTTAGTACAGGGAGGCACCGGGGAGCTGTTTTTT. Encoded protein: CASSLVQGGTGELFF.

The chain links TRBV10-3 to TRBJ2-1; D is undetermined. The CDR3 sequence is 15 residues long. Trimming pared 3 bases from V and 2 bases from J, leaving 11 bases between. CDR1 and CDR2 (germline): ENHRY, SYGVKD. CDR3 loop: CAISDSAVAYNEQFF. The DNA of the CDR3 is TGTGCCATCAGTGACAGTGCGGTAGCCTACAATGAGCAGTTCTTC.

This clone was seen a handful of times. CDR3 sequence (DNA): TGTGCCAGCAGTTACTCCCCCACTATGAACACTGAAGCTTTCTTT. It yields the protein CASSYSPTMNTEAFF. J is TRBJ1-1 and V is TRBV6-5, with D uncertain. Trimming pared 0 bases from V and 0 bases from J, leaving 8 bases between. The CDR3 loop spans 15 amino acids. Germline CDR1 is MNHEY and CDR2 is SVGAGI.

V is TRBV5-6 and J is TRBJ1-2; 8 bases line up with TRBD1. The V and J ends lost 4 bases and 0 bases, in that order; junction bases with no gene match: 8. CDR3 length equals 16 residues. Germline values: CDR1 SGHDT, CDR2 YYEEEE. The CDR3: CASSRPTGDPNYGYTF. DNA of the CDR3: TGTGCCAGCAGCAGACCGACAGGGGACCCTAACTATGGCTACACCTTC.

This rearrangement joins TRBV6-5 to TRBJ1-1; D unresolved. With 2 bases removed from V and 1 base from J, the gap between germline ends came to 8 bases. The CDR3 covers 14 residues. Per germline, CDR1 MNHEY and CDR2 SVGAGI. The CDR3 spells CASSYVRGNTEAFF. CDR3 in DNA: TGTGCCAGCAGTTACGTTCGGGGGAACACTGAAGCTTTCTTT.